The sequence of this T cell receptor beta chain was determined in a study of blood T cell repertoires in COVID-19. In the authors' methods: Amplification of reference gene primers was used by the study to estimate nucleated cell counts. Clones were sequenced by immunoSEQ multiplex PCR, and TCRdb holds only the in-frame ones, with some missing. The V and J calls and the clone size are those of that table, but D and trimming were determined from the DNA. The sample has 540,000 or so clones, about 88% seen once. This CDR3 has 14 residues. Trimming took 0 bases from V and 10 from J, leaving 10 bases between them. Per the germline V gene, CDR1 is LNHNV and CDR2 is YYDKDF (reference sequence).

The clonotype comes from a woman in her forties or fifties with COVID-19, enrolled during active disease. The sample comprised peripheral blood. The chain carries TRBV15 and TRBJ1-6, with D perhaps matching TRBD1 (5 bases). The CDR3, as DNA: TGTGCCACCAGCAGAGAGGGGGAGGTGTCACCCCTCCACTTT. Protein: CATSREGEVSPLHF.